This note documents a single T cell receptor (beta chain) sequence. This sample was included in a study of blood T cell repertoires in COVID-19. Study summary: The United States, Italy and Spain provided the acute and convalescent COVID-19 samples.

Methods used by the authors: Nucleated cell counts were estimated from reference gene primer amplification. Libraries were prepared by immunoSEQ multiplex PCR; TCRdb keeps only in-frame clonotypes and omits some of them. That table furnishes V, J and clone size, whereas the DNA furnished D and trimming. Here the sample spans 100,000 to 150,000 clones, roughly 90% being singletons. This CDR3 is 15 amino acids long. CDR1 is SGHNT and CDR2 is YENEEA in the germline V gene. Trimming took 7 bases from V and 8 from J; bases not matched to a gene: 14. Sequencing input: peripheral blood. This receptor was identified in a man aged 50 to 59 with acute or convalescent COVID-19. The chain employs TRBV11-3 and TRBJ2-1, with 7 nucleotides matching TRBD1. The CDR3 DNA is TGTGCCAGCACCTTGGGGTTAGGGGGCGCGGATGAGCAGTTCTTC. Protein product: CASTLGLGGADEQFF.